The present TCR beta chain was sequenced within a study of blood T cell repertoires in COVID-19. Data came from immunoSEQ multiplex PCR; TCRdb stores just in-frame clones and leaves some out. The sample has 250,000 to 300,000 clones; 80% to 95% are singletons. The TCR was taken from a woman younger than 45 with COVID-19, enrolled during active disease. The sequencing input was peripheral blood.

For the CDR3, the DNA is TGTGCCAGCAGCTTGGATGCTACAGGGGCTTATGACTATGGCTACACCTTC. It codes for CASSLDATGAYDYGYTF. The chain is built from TRBV5-6 and TRBJ1-2, with 7 bases matching TRBD1. CDR1 and CDR2 from the germline V gene are SGHDT and YYEEEE. The CDR3 is 17 residues long. V lost 0 bases to trimming and J lost 3 bases; unmatched junction nucleotides: 11. The entire variable domain, with the rest obtained from reference TRBV5-6 and TRBJ1-2, is as follows: DAGVTQSPTHLIKTRGQQVTLRCSPKSGHDTVSWYQQALGQGPQFIFQYYEEEERQRGNFPDRFSGHQFPNYSSELNVNALLLGDSALYLCASSLDATGAYDYGYTFGSGTRLTVV.